The 22 T cell receptor beta chains below were found in one sample sequenced in a study of blood T cell repertoires in COVID-19. Libraries were prepared by immunoSEQ multiplex PCR; TCRdb keeps only in-frame clonotypes and omits some of them. The sample includes tens of thousands of clones, almost 85% of them seen just once. The material sequenced was peripheral blood. The receptor source for this set is a man aged 60 to 75 with COVID-19, enrolled during active disease.

The DNA of the CDR3 is TGTGCCAGCAGTTTATTTCGGGACTACGAGCAGTACTTC. This sequence encodes CASSLFRDYEQYF. This chain links TRBV27 with TRBJ2-7; a possible D gene is TRBD2 (5 bases). Between the trimmed V and J ends, which lost 1 base and 3 bases, there was a span of 7 bases. CDR3 size: 13 residues. CDR1 and CDR2 (germline): MNHEY, SMNVEV (reference sequence).

CDR3 DNA: TGTGCCAGCAGCCGCCGGGGGGCGAACACTGAAGCTTTCTTT. Its protein is CASSRRGANTEAFF. The chain carries TRBV5-4 and TRBJ1-1; weak D call: TRBD1 (6 bases). This CDR3 region has 14 residues. Germline V gives CDR1 SGHNT, CDR2 YYREEE (reference sequence). Trimming stripped 4 bases from V and 1 base from J, with 11 bases between.

The chain uses TRBV6-1 and TRBJ1-2, with D possibly being TRBD1 (5 bases). CDR1 MNHNS and CDR2 SASEGT come from the germline V gene. V dropped 1 base and J dropped 8 bases, with 17 bases sitting between them. The CDR3 consists of 15 residues. The CDR3, as DNA: TGTGCCAGCAGTGAAGAGGGGTTCTTAGTCGGAGGCTACACCTTC. It translates to CASSEEGFLVGGYTF.

The chain links TRBV7-9 to TRBJ2-7; perhaps TRBD2 as D (6 bases). Trimming removed 5 bases from V and 5 bases from J, with 16 bases in between. The V gene's germline CDR1 is SEHNR and CDR2 FQNEAQ (reference sequence). The CDR3 has 14 amino acids. The CDR3 spells CASSIGLGLDEQYF. DNA for the CDR3: TGTGCCAGCAGCATCGGACTGGGACTCGACGAGCAGTACTTC.

CDR3 nucleotides: TGTGCCAGCTCAAACCCAGGGGGCAATCAGCCCCAGCATTTT. Translated, it gives CASSNPGGNQPQHF. This chain connects TRBV18 to TRBJ1-5; D might be TRBD1 (6 bases). The V end was cut by 5 bases, the J end by 2 bases, with 10 bases between. The CDR3 is 14 residues long. Germline-derived CDR1 and CDR2 are KGHSH and LQKENI.

The J gene is TRBJ2-2, the V gene TRBV24-1, with D perhaps TRBD1 (5 bases). The CDR3 has 22 residues. Deletions cut 3 bases from V and 0 bases from J, with 28 bases between. Germline V gene sequence: CDR1 KGHDR, CDR2 SFDVKD. The CDR3 DNA sequence: TGTGCCACCAGTGATCGAAAGGGGTTACTCTTTAAGAGGACCGCGAACACCGGGGAGCTGTTTTTT. It codes for CATSDRKGLLFKRTANTGELFF.

The V and J genes are TRBV7-9 and TRBJ2-5; TRBD2 matches at 7 bases. This CDR3 is 14 amino acids long. Trimming took 3 bases from V and 2 from J; bases not matched to a gene: 3. Germline assignment: CDR1 SEHNR and CDR2 FQNEAQ (reference sequence). The CDR3 nucleotides read TGTGCCAGCAGCTTCGGACTAGTGCAAGAGACCCAGTACTTC. Encoded protein: CASSFGLVQETQYF.

This clone was counted only a few times. The chain is built from TRBV7-3 and TRBJ2-2, with 7 bases matching TRBD2. This CDR3 has 15 residues. Germline trimming cut 1 base from V and 6 bases from J; bases unmatched to any gene: 5. Germline V CDR1 and CDR2: SGHTA, FQGTGA. The DNA for the CDR3 is TGTGCCAGCAGCTTAATCGGGGGGAAAGCCGGGGAGCTGTTTTTT. Translation gives CASSLIGGKAGELFF.

The CDR3 sequence: CAISATSPGDRQQETQYF. Here the CDR3 DNA reads TGTGCCATCAGTGCCACATCTCCAGGAGACCGACAGCAAGAGACCCAGTACTTC. The chain recombines TRBV10-3 with TRBJ2-5; D might be TRBD1 (5 bases). With 4 bases removed from V and 2 bases from J, the gap between germline ends came to 23 bases. Germline V gives CDR1 ENHRY, CDR2 SYGVKD. The CDR3 runs 18 residues.

The gene calls are TRBV7-3 and TRBJ2-3; weak D call: TRBD1 (6 bases). V was trimmed by 0 bases and J by 1 base, leaving 8 bases between them. The CDR3 totals 15 residues. Germline V CDR1 and CDR2: SGHTA, FQGTGA. DNA for the CDR3: TGTGCCAGCAGCTTAACGGCAGGGGGCACAGATACGCAGTATTTT. This encodes CASSLTAGGTDTQYF.

The chain has TRBV9 and TRBJ2-7; 8 positions match TRBD2. Germline V gene data show CDR1 as SGDLS and CDR2 as YYNGEE. V shed 0 bases and J 4 bases; nucleotides not matched to a gene: 6. CDR3 size: 15 residues. CDR3 loop: CASSVDLRGGYEQYF. CDR3 DNA: TGTGCCAGCAGCGTAGACCTCCGGGGGGGTTACGAGCAGTACTTC.

This clone was found a few times. The gene calls are TRBV6-5 and TRBJ2-3; D may be TRBD2 (6 bases). The CDR3 totals 15 residues. Germline CDR1 MNHEY, CDR2 SVGAGI. The V and J ends lost 0 bases and 0 bases respectively, with 7 bases between them. The CDR3, as DNA: TGTGCCAGCAGTTACTCCGGGACTAGCACAGATACGCAGTATTTT. Translation: CASSYSGTSTDTQYF.

V usage is TRBV5-1 and J usage is TRBJ2-7; perhaps TRBD1 as D (5 bases). Trimming removed 2 bases from V and 6 bases from J, with 15 bases in between. Per the germline V gene, CDR1 is SGHRS and CDR2 is YFSETQ. The CDR3 length is 14 residues. The CDR3 sequence: CASSLARTTGEQYF. Here the CDR3 DNA reads TGCGCCAGCAGCTTAGCGAGGACAACCGGCGAGCAGTACTTC.

The chain joins TRBV9 to TRBJ2-5; 12 bases map to TRBD1. The CDR3 consists of 16 residues. The trim removed 0 bases at V and 4 bases at J, leaving 4 bases unmatched. Germline lookup yields CDR1 SGDLS and CDR2 YYNGEE. The CDR3 coding sequence is TGTGCCAGCAGCGTAGGGGGACAGGGGGCAGGAGAGACCCAGTACTTC. It yields the protein CASSVGGQGAGETQYF.

The genes are TRBV11-2 and TRBJ2-5; 8 nucleotides line up with TRBD2. CDR1 is SGHAT, CDR2 FQNNGV, per germline. The ends lost 1 base at V and 0 bases at J; junction bases unmatched: 4. The CDR3 totals 16 residues. The CDR3 reads CASSLVGSGNQETQYF. CDR3 bases: TGTGCCAGCAGCTTAGTGGGTAGCGGGAACCAAGAGACCCAGTACTTC. Supplemented by reference TRBV11-2 and TRBJ2-5, the full variable domain reads EAGVAQSPRYKIIEKRQSVAFWCNPISGHATLYWYQQILGQGPKLLIQFQNNGVVDDSQLPKDRFSAERLKGVDSTLKIQPAKLEDSAVYLCASSLVGSGNQETQYFGPGTRLLVL.

This clone was detected only once. CDR3 amino acids: CASSQTGTSIAEQYF. CDR3 in DNA: TGCGCCAGCAGCCAAACCGGGACTAGCATCGCCGAGCAGTACTTC. The chain recombines TRBV5-1 with TRBJ2-7, with TRBD2 identical over 9 bases. Germline V gives CDR1 SGHRS, CDR2 YFSETQ. The junction had 11 bases not matched to a gene; V was cut back by 4 bases and J by 6 bases. CDR3 size: 15 residues.

The J gene is TRBJ1-3, the V gene TRBV19; D gene ambiguous. Trimming left V 7 bases short and J 0 bases short, with 10 bases between. From germline, CDR1 is LNHDA and CDR2 SQIVND (reference sequence). The CDR3 spans 14 residues. CDR3 protein: CASTPLSSGNTIYF. The CDR3 DNA sequence: TGTGCCAGTACCCCCTTGAGCTCTGGAAACACCATATATTTT.

The chain joins TRBV24-1 to TRBJ2-1; 10 bases agree with TRBD2. V lost 4 bases and J lost 1; bases outside the gene matches: 3. This CDR3 is 16 amino acids long. Germline V gene sequence: CDR1 KGHDR, CDR2 SFDVKD. The CDR3 nucleotides read TGTGCCACCAGTGACCCTAGCGGGGGTTCCTACAATGAGCAGTTCTTC. This translates into CATSDPSGGSYNEQFF.

This clone occurred a few times. The V call is TRBV9, the J call TRBJ2-5; D remains ambiguous. Germline CDR1 reads SGDLS; CDR2 reads YYNGEE. CDR3 length: 14 amino acids. The V and J ends lost 0 bases and 5 bases respectively, with 11 bases between them. The CDR3 loop is CASSVVPAAETQYF. DNA for the CDR3: TGTGCCAGCAGCGTAGTTCCGGCGGCCGAGACCCAGTACTTC. The variable domain in full, completed from reference TRBV9 and TRBJ2-5, reads DSGVTQTPKHLITATGQRVTLRCSPRSGDLSVYWYQQSLDQGLQFLIQYYNGEERAKGNILERFSAQQFPDLHSELNLSSLELGDSALYFCASSVVPAAETQYFGPGTRLLVL.

The CDR3 sequence: CASSRGLADQETQYF. The CDR3 nucleotides are TGTGCCAGCAGCAGGGGACTAGCGGACCAAGAGACCCAGTACTTC. This rearrangement joins TRBV7-6 to TRBJ2-5, with 11 bases identical to TRBD2. Germline V gene data show CDR1 as SGHVS and CDR2 as FNYEAQ. The CDR3 is 15 amino acids. Germline trimming cut 5 bases from V and 0 bases from J; bases unmatched to any gene: 2.

The CDR3: CAIMDRGYEQYF. CDR3 bases: TGTGCCATCATGGACAGGGGCTACGAGCAGTACTTC. The rearrangement links TRBV10-3 to TRBJ2-7; 9 nucleotides line up with TRBD1. The CDR3 is 12 residues long. Germline V gives CDR1 ENHRY, CDR2 SYGVKD. J lost 3 bases, V lost 7 bases, and 1 base had no gene match.

This clone has a single count. The rearrangement joins TRBV5-6 to TRBJ1-6, with 10 bases identical to TRBD1. Germline values: CDR1 SGHDT, CDR2 YYEEEE. The length of the CDR3 is 15 residues. V shed 0 bases and J 11 bases; nucleotides not matched to a gene: 5. The CDR3 region is CASSLDWTGGTPLHF. DNA for the CDR3: TGTGCCAGCAGCTTGGACTGGACAGGGGGGACACCCCTCCACTTT.